A single sample gave rise to the 6 T cell receptor beta chains below, sequenced in a study of T cell repertoires in cytomegalovirus infection. Each CDR3 protein gets one entry after TCRdb re-called the reads with MiXCR. The data hold some 230,000 distinct CDR3 sequences, with roughly 22% observed a single time. Source material: CD8+ T cells from PBMCs. The receptor set was obtained from a human donor in good health (CMV status not recorded). Some clones in this sample may be carry-over from other donors' samples.

The genes are TRBV12-3 or TRBV12-4 and TRBJ2-7, with D possibly TRBD1 on 5 matching bases. CDR3 length equals 14 residues. V was pared by 4 bases and J by 5 bases, with 15 bases between. CDR3 bases: TGTGCCAGCAGTTGGTTAGGGGCGGACGACGAGCAGTACTTC. Its translation is CASSWLGADDEQYF.

V is TRBV6-1 and J is TRBJ2-5; 7 nucleotides align to TRBD1. V shed 6 bases, J shed 5 bases, and the junction held 9 bases outside the gene matches. The CDR3 is 14 residues long. The germline gives CDR1 MNHNS, CDR2 SASEGT. This CDR3 is CASRETGWVETQYF. In DNA, the CDR3 is TGTGCCAGCAGGGAGACAGGGTGGGTGGAGACCCAGTACTTC.

In this sample, this clonotype turned up a few times. The rearrangement uses TRBV28 and TRBJ2-1; D perhaps matches TRBD2 (5 bases). The CDR3 runs 17 residues. Deletions cut 4 bases from V and 4 bases from J, with 20 bases between. From germline, CDR1 is MDHEN and CDR2 SYDVKM. The CDR3 sequence: CASSSLNSEGTYNEQFF. The CDR3 DNA reads as TGTGCCAGCAGTTCCTTAAATAGCGAGGGTACTTACAATGAGCAGTTCTTC.

The chain combines TRBV7-3 with TRBJ2-1; 9 bases are shared with TRBD2. The CDR3 covers 16 residues. V trimming: 0 bases; J trimming: 6 bases; junction bases outside the gene matches: 6. Germline assignment: CDR1 SGHTA and CDR2 FQGTGA. The CDR3: CASSLTSSGDLNEQFF. The CDR3 DNA reads TGTGCCAGCAGCTTAACTTCTAGCGGGGACCTCAATGAGCAGTTCTTC. Supplemented by reference TRBV7-3 and TRBJ2-1, the full variable domain reads GAGVSQTPSNKVTEKGKYVELRCDPISGHTALYWYRQSLGQGPEFLIYFQGTGAADDSGLPNDRFFAVRPEGSVSTLKIQRTERGDSAVYLCASSLTSSGDLNEQFFGPGTRLTVL.

This clonotype was seen ten or more times. The chain's CDR3 is CASGDGTGGNQPQHF. The CDR3 region has the DNA TGTGCCAGCGGTGACGGGACAGGGGGGAATCAGCCCCAGCATTTT. The chain has TRBV7-9 and TRBJ1-5, with 11 bases aligning to TRBD1. Germline V lookup: CDR1 SEHNR, CDR2 FQNEAQ (reference sequence). This CDR3 contains 15 residues. The J segment lost 4 bases and the V segment lost 8 bases, leaving 7 bases of the junction unmatched.

V gene TRBV6-5 combines with J gene TRBJ2-5, with D possibly matching TRBD1 (5 bases). Germline values: CDR1 MNHEY, CDR2 SVGAGI. There are 15 residues in the CDR3. V dropped 0 bases and J dropped 2 bases, with 10 bases sitting between them. The CDR3 coding sequence is TGTGCCAGCAGTTACTCGTGGTCAGGGCAAGAGACCCAGTACTTC. Protein: CASSYSWSGQETQYF.